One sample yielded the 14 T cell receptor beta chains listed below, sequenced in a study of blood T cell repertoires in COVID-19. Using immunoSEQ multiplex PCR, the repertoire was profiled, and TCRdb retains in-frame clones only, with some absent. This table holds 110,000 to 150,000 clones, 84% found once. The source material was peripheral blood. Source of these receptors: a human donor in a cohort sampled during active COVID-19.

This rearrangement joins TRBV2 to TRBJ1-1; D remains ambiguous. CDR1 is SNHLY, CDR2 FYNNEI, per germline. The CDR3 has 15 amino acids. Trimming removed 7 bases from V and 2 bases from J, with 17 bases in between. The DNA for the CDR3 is TGTGCCAGCACGAAGGAGACTTTATTAAACACTGAAGCTTTCTTT. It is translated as CASTKETLLNTEAFF.

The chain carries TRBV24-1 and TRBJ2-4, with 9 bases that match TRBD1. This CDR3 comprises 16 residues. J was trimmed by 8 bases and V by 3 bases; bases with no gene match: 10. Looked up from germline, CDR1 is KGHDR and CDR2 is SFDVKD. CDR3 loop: CATSDPSTGQGYIQYF. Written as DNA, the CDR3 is TGTGCCACCAGTGATCCGAGTACGGGACAGGGCTACATTCAGTACTTC.

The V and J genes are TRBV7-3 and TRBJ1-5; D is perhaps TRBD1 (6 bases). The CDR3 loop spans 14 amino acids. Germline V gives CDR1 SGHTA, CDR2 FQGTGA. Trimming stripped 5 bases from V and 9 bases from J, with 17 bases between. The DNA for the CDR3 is TGTGCCAGCAGCCGGGGACACCTTGGTGGGCCCCAGCATTTT. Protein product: CASSRGHLGGPQHF.

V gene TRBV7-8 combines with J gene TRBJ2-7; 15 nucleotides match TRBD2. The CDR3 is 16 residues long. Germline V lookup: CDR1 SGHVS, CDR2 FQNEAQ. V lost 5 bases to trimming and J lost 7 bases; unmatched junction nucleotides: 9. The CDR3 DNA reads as TGTGCCAGCAGCCGACAGGGACTAGCGGGAGGCGGAGAGCAGTACGTC. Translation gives CASSRQGLAGGGEQYV.

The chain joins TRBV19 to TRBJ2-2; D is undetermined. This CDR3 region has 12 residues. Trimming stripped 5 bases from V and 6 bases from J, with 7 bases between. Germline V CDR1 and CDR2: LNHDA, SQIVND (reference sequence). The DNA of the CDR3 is TGTGCCAGTAGTTCCCTTTCCGGGGAGCTGTTTTTT. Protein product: CASSSLSGELFF.

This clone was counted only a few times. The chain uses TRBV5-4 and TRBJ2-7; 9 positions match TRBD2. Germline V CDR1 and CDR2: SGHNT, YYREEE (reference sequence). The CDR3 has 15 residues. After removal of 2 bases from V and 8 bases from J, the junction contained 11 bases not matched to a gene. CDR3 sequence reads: CASSFTPGGGGQQYV. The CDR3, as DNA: TGTGCCAGCAGCTTCACCCCCGGCGGGGGGGGCCAGCAGTACGTC.

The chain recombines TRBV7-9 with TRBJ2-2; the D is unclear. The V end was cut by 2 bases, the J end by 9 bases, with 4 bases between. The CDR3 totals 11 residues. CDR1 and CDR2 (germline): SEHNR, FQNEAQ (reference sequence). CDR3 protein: CASSLTRELFF. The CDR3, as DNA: TGTGCCAGCAGCTTAACTAGGGAGCTGTTTTTT. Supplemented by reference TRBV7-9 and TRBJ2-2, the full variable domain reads DTGVSQNPRHKITKRGQNVTFRCDPISEHNRLYWYRQTLGQGPEFLTYFQNEAQLEKSRLLSDRFSAERPKGSFSTLEIQRTEQGDSAMYLCASSLTRELFFGEGSRLTVL.

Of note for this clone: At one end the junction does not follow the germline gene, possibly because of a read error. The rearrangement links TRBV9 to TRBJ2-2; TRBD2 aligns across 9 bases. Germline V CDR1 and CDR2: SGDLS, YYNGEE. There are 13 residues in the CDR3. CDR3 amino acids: CPRGGEVTGELFF. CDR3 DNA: TGCCCCCGCGGGGGGGAGGTCACCGGGGAGCTGTTTTTT.

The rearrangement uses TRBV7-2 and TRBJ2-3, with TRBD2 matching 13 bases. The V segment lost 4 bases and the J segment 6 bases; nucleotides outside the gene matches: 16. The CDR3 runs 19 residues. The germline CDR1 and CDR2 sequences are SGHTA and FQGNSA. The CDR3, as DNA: TGTGCCAGCAGCTGGGCCGGGACTAGCGGGACCGGAGGGGGGGATACGCAGTATTTT. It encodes CASSWAGTSGTGGGDTQYF.

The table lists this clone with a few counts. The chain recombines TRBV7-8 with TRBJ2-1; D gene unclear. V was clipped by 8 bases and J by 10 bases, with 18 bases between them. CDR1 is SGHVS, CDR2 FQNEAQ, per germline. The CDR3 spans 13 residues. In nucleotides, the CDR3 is TGTGCCAGCCGTGGCACCACCCTCTCAGAGCAGTTCTTC. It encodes CASRGTTLSEQFF.

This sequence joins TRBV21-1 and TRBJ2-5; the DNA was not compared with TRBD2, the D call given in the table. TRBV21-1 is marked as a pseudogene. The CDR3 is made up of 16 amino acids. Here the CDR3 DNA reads TGTGCCAGCACTCCACGACTAGCGGGAGAGCAAGAGACCCAGTACTTC. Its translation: CASTPRLAGEQETQYF.

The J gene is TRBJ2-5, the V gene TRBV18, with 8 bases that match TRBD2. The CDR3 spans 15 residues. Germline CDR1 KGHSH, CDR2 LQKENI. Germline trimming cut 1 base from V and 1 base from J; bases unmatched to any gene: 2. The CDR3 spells CASSPQGLVQETQYF. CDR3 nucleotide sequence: TGTGCCAGCTCACCACAGGGACTAGTCCAAGAGACCCAGTACTTC.

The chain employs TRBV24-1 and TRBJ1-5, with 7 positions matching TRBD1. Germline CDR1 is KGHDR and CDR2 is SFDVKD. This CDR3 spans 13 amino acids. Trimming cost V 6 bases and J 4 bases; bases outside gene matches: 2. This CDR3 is CATSPGQNQPQHF. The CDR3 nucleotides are TGTGCCACCAGTCCGGGACAGAATCAGCCCCAGCATTTT.

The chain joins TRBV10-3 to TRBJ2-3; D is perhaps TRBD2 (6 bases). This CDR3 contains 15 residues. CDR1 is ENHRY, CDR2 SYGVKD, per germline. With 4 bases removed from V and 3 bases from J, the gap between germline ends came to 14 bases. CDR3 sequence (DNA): TGTGCCATCAGTGGTAATAGCGGAAATACAGATACGCAGTATTTT. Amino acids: CAISGNSGNTDTQYF.